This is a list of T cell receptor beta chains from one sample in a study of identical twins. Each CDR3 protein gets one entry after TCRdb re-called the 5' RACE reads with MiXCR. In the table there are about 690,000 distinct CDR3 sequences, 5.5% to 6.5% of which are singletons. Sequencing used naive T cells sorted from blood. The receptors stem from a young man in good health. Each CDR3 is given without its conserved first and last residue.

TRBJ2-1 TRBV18 ASSPDPGRAWQF
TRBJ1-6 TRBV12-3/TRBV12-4 ASSVQVGQIHSPLH
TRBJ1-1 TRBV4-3 ASSQKSHFTEAF
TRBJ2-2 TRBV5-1 ASSLREISRHGELF
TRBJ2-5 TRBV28 ASSFGAAEETQY
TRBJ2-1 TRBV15 ATSRSRGDEQF
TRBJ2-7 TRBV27 ASSLFTSAQEQY
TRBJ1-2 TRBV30 AWNFWDTGRGGYT
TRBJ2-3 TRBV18 ASSPGLAESTDTQY
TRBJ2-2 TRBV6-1 ASSHRRNTGELF
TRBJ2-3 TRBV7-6 ASSLGAGGGTDTQY
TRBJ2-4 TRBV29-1 SVAGQPKNIQY
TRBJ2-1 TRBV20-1 SPKGDEQF
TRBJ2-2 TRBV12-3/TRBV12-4 ASRSRQGLNTGELF
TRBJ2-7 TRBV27 ASSFTHAYSYEQY
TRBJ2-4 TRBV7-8 ASSLGQGRFVAKNIQY
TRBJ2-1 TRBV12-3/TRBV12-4 ASSLATGEFNEQF
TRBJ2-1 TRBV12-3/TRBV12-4 ASSSASGSYNEQF
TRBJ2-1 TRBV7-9 ASSFGQGAGYEQF
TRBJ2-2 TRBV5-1 ASSLGLAGGSNTGELF
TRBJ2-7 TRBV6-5 ASSSHPGTANYEQY
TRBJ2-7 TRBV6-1 ASSTTGTGTYEQY
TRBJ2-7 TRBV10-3 AIMAGVGYEQY
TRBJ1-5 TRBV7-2 VENRRDPNSNQPQH
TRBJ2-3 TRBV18 ASSPQFRTDTQY
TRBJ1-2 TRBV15 ATSRDGPKGYGYT
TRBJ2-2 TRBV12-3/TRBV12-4 ASSFPGTYTGELF
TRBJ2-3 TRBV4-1 ASSQALWIDTQY
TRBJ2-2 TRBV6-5 ASSYSGHRVTGELF
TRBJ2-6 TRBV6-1 ASRGSGWASGANVLT
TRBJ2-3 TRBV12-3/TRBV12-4 ASSAPGTGGTDTQY
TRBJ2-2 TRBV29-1 SVEGLRVAGELF
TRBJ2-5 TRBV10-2 ASRGLAMWEETQY
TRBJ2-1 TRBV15 ATSRPLIGQGANEQF
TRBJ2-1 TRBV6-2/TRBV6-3 ASSYSTLGLPRMEQF
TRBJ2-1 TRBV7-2 ASSLVGSGPNEQF
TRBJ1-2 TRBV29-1 SVDEAASGYT
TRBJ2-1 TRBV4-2 ASSQYTSGDYNEQF
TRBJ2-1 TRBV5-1 ASSLEWEDGEQF
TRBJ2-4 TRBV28 ASSSWTQAAKNIQY
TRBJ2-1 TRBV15 ATSSRDEQF
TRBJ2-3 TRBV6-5 ASSYTPMSTDTQY
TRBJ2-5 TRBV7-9 ASILDSYSDSKTQY
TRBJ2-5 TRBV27 ASSFHERTGETQY
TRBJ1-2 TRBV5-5 ASSLGGTGNYGYT
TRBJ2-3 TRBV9 ASSAATDTQY
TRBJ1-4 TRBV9 ASSAPQTDRGSEKLF
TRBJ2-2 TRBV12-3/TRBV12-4 ASSLFRWELF
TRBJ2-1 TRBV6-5 ASSYSTGQAHSYNEQF
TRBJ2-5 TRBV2 ATHGGLQETQY
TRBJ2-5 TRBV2 ASNGLTSETQY
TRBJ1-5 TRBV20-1 SASTGEDNQPQH
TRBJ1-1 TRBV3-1 ASSHSTGVWTEAF
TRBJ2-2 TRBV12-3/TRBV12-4 ASSPTSKNGELF
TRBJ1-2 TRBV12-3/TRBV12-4 ASSFRRGYDGYT
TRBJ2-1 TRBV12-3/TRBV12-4 ASTTGTHNEQF
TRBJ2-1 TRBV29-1 SVGSRQVYGSYNEQF